This record looks at one T cell receptor (beta chain) sequence and its context. As yet, its antigen is unknown. This sample is drawn from a study of cytomegalovirus exposure and HLA in healthy donors. Regarding the study as a whole: Sequencing likely caused a cluster of highly shared sequence variants. In vitro checks showed that a few CMV-associated chains really do target CMV antigens.

The PCR was carried out with 60 Vbeta primers and 13 Jbeta primers. Some clones are missing from TCRdb's copy, which holds only in-frame ones; the method was immunoSEQ multiplex PCR. The table has approximately 160,000 clones, 65% to 85% seen once. Germline loops: CDR1 SGHRS, CDR2 YFSETQ. The CDR3 covers 14 residues. V shed 4 bases and J shed 1 base, with 11 bases lying between them. V is TRBV5-1 and J is TRBJ2-5; D might be TRBD1 (7 bases). The sequencing sample was made of PBMCs. The origin of this receptor is a woman between 35 and 50 years old in good health and CMV-seropositive. CDR3 nucleotides: TGCGCCAGCAGCCCCCAGGGGGGCCAAGAGACCCAGTACTTC. Its protein product is CASSPQGGQETQYF.